This is a list of T cell receptor beta chains from one sample in a study of T-cell memory formation after mild COVID-19. In TCRdb, the 5' RACE reads were re-called with MiXCR into one record per CDR3 protein. The sample includes about 560,000 distinct CDR3 sequences, around a sixth of them seen just once. Sequenced input: PBMCs or a T cell subset sorted from them (not recorded which). The receptors were gathered from an adult woman who had mild COVID-19 (a few samples of this study predate the infection). Cell type and time point are not known. The CDR3 runs from the conserved cysteine through the conserved F or W. The order of the fields is J gene, clone size, D gene, V gene, CDR3 protein, CDR3 DNA. A D gene is named only where the DNA matches it firmly. Clone size is stated in some rows and not others, as once, few, many or a class when expanded.

TRBJ2-1 | few | TRBD2 | TRBV5-1 | CASSLGYKRESGEQFF | TGCGCCAGCAGCTTGGGGTATAAGCGGGAGAGCGGTGAGCAGTTCTTC
TRBJ1-1 | few | - | TRBV7-9 | CASSATWDTEAFF | TGTGCCAGCAGCGCCACGTGGGACACTGAAGCTTTCTTT
TRBJ1-2 | few | - | TRBV2 | CASRGSGGVYGYTF | TGTGCCAGCAGGGGCTCCGGAGGGGTCTATGGCTACACCTTC
TRBJ1-4 | - | TRBD1 | TRBV11-2 | CASSFEGLRTGNEKLFF | TGTGCCAGCAGCTTCGAGGGTTTACGGACAGGGAATGAAAAACTGTTTTTT
TRBJ2-1 | few | - | TRBV3-1 | CASSQVQGNEQFF | TGTGCCAGCAGCCAAGTACAGGGAAATGAGCAGTTCTTC
TRBJ2-3 | - | - | TRBV7-2 | CASRKGRASTDTQYF | TGTGCCAGCAGGAAAGGGCGGGCCAGCACAGATACGCAGTATTTT
TRBJ2-6 | few | - | TRBV12-3/TRBV12-4 | CASNSGANVLTF | TGTGCCAGCAACTCTGGGGCCAACGTCCTGACTTTC
TRBJ1-3 | few | - | TRBV7-2 | CASSLRQSGNTIYF | TGTGCCAGCAGCTTAAGGCAGTCTGGAAACACCATATATTTT
TRBJ2-3 | - | - | TRBV11-2 | CASSLSRPGDSTDTQYF | TGTGCCAGCAGCTTAAGCCGACCGGGAGATAGCACAGATACGCAGTATTTT
TRBJ2-7 | many | TRBD2 | TRBV7-6 | CASSPGGGSYEQYF | TGTGCCAGCAGCCCGGGGGGGGGGTCCTACGAGCAGTACTTC
TRBJ2-5 | - | - | TRBV7-9 | CASSPPEGEIETQYF | TGTGCCAGCAGCCCACCCGAGGGGGAAATTGAGACCCAGTACTTC
TRBJ2-3 | - | - | TRBV12-3/TRBV12-4 | CASGPWADTDTQYF | TGTGCCAGCGGCCCATGGGCGGACACAGATACGCAGTATTTT
TRBJ2-1 | few | TRBD1 | TRBV5-1 | CASSLGLGQINNEQFF | TGCGCCAGCAGCCTCGGACTGGGACAGATCAACAATGAGCAGTTCTTC
TRBJ2-7 | - | - | TRBV21-1 | CASSKAGTGELEYF | TGTGCCAGCAGCAAAGCAGGGACAGGGGAGCTGGAGTACTTC
TRBJ2-1 | many | TRBD2 | TRBV7-2 | CASSLERGRARHF | TGTGCCAGCAGCTTAGAGCGCGGGAGGGCCCGCCACTTC
TRBJ2-7 | - | TRBD1 | TRBV6-5 | CASSYSTGVTYEQYF | TGTGCCAGCAGTTACTCGACAGGGGTTACCTACGAGCAGTACTTC
TRBJ2-3 | few | - | TRBV6-5 | CASSSDRYRDYTSTDTQYF | TGTGCCAGCAGCTCGGATCGTTACAGGGACTATACTAGCACAGATACGCAGTATTTT
TRBJ2-7 | few | - | TRBV7-2 | CASSFGDGGSGYEQYF | TGTGCCAGCAGCTTTGGGGACGGGGGTAGCGGCTACGAGCAGTACTTC
TRBJ2-1 | - | - | TRBV7-2 | CASSSPRVLHNEQFF | TGTGCCAGCAGCTCACCCCGGGTCTTACACAATGAGCAGTTCTTC
TRBJ2-7 | few | - | TRBV5-6 | CASSSLGLYEQYF | TGTGCCAGCAGCTCCCTGGGGCTCTACGAGCAGTACTTC
TRBJ1-4 | many | - | TRBV9 | CASSVEGRLNEKLFF | TGTGCCAGCAGCGTAGAGGGACGGCTTAATGAAAAACTGTTTTTT
TRBJ1-1 | few | TRBD1 | TRBV18 | CASRGQGPNTEAFF | TGTGCCAGCCGAGGACAGGGGCCGAACACTGAAGCTTTCTTT
TRBJ1-3 | - | TRBD1 | TRBV5-6 | CASSSQGADGNTIYF | TGTGCCAGCAGCTCTCAGGGGGCCGATGGAAACACCATATATTTT
TRBJ1-2 | few | - | TRBV7-6 | CASGNNGYTF | TGTGCCAGCGGGAACAACGGCTACACCTTC
TRBJ2-6 | - | - | TRBV9 | CASSVGHWESGGANVLTF | TGTGCCAGCAGCGTAGGTCATTGGGAATCGGGTGGGGCCAACGTCCTGACTTTC
TRBJ2-5 | few | - | TRBV7-9 | CASSLSDWYQETQYF | TGTGCCAGCAGCTTATCGGATTGGTACCAAGAGACCCAGTACTTC
TRBJ1-1 | few | TRBD1 | TRBV5-1 | CASSPAGTVNTEAFF | TGCGCCAGCAGCCCAGCCGGGACAGTGAACACTGAAGCTTTCTTT
TRBJ1-5 | - | - | TRBV24-1 | CATGSNQPQHF | TGTGCCACAGGAAGCAATCAGCCCCAGCATTTT
TRBJ1-1 | - | - | TRBV10-3 | CAISESIGVGPFF | TGTGCCATCAGTGAGTCGATCGGGGTCGGACCTTTCTTT
TRBJ2-3 | - | - | TRBV7-9 | CVSSLDQGDTQYF | TGTGTCAGCAGCTTAGATCAGGGGGATACGCAGTATTTT
TRBJ1-1 | many | - | TRBV6-5 | CASSPSSWNTEAFF | TGTGCCAGCAGTCCGAGCTCCTGGAACACTGAAGCTTTCTTT
TRBJ2-2 | - | TRBD2 | TRBV12-3/TRBV12-4 | CASRTSGAPNTGELFF | TGTGCCAGCAGGACAAGCGGGGCACCGAACACCGGGGAGCTGTTTTTT
TRBJ1-2 | few | TRBD1 | TRBV6-2/TRBV6-3 | CASSYSSRTGVSHGYTF | TGTGCCAGCAGTTACTCGTCAAGGACAGGGGTCAGTCATGGCTACACCTTC
TRBJ2-7 | - | - | TRBV3-1 | CASISDSYEQYF | TGTGCCAGCATCTCCGACAGTTACGAGCAGTACTTC
TRBJ1-5 | - | - | TRBV2 | CASVADSNQPQHF | TGTGCCTCGGTCGCGGATAGCAATCAGCCCCAGCATTTT
TRBJ2-1 | few | - | TRBV3-1 | CASSQAAETLNEQFF | TGTGCCAGCAGCCAAGCAGCCGAAACCCTGAACGAGCAGTTCTTC
TRBJ1-4 | few | - | TRBV9 | CASSLEREGEKLFF | TGTGCCAGCAGTCTTGAGAGGGAGGGGGAAAAACTGTTTTTT
TRBJ2-3 | - | - | TRBV9 | CASSGRGRTPISTDTQYF | TGTGCCAGCAGCGGCCGGGGACGAACCCCTATTAGCACAGATACGCAGTATTTT
TRBJ2-1 | - | TRBD2 | TRBV29-1 | CSVGGGDSYNEQFF | TGCAGCGTTGGCGGGGGTGACTCCTACAATGAGCAGTTCTTC
TRBJ2-7 | few | - | TRBV7-9 | CASSFRVDEQYF | TGTGCCAGCAGCTTCAGGGTAGACGAGCAGTACTTC
TRBJ2-2 | few | - | TRBV7-2 | CASSLVPGANTGELFF | TGTGCCAGCAGCTTAGTCCCGGGAGCGAACACCGGGGAGCTGTTTTTT
TRBJ1-1 | - | - | TRBV19 | CASSIWAEAFF | TGTGCCAGTAGTATTTGGGCTGAAGCTTTCTTT
TRBJ2-4 | few | TRBD2 | TRBV12-3/TRBV12-4 | CASSFGTSGLNIQYF | TGTGCCAGCAGTTTTGGGACTAGCGGGTTAAACATTCAGTACTTC
TRBJ1-1 | - | - | TRBV12-3/TRBV12-4 | CASTFEGGDTEAFF | TGTGCCAGCACCTTTGAGGGGGGGGACACTGAAGCTTTCTTT
TRBJ2-2 | - | - | TRBV29-1 | CSVDQGTGELFF | TGCAGCGTTGACCAAGGAACCGGGGAGCTGTTTTTT
TRBJ2-1 | - | TRBD2 | TRBV5-1 | CASRPSSGSSYNEQFF | TGCGCCAGCAGACCTTCTAGCGGGAGCTCCTACAATGAGCAGTTCTTC
TRBJ2-3 | many | - | TRBV6-2/TRBV6-3 | CASSYGDRTTDTQYF | TGTGCCAGCAGTTATGGAGACAGGACCACAGATACGCAGTATTTT
TRBJ2-2 | few | TRBD1 | TRBV6-5 | CASSHHRTGEGTGELFF | TGTGCCAGCAGTCACCACCGGACAGGGGAAGGCACCGGGGAGCTGTTTTTT
TRBJ2-1 | few | TRBD1 | TRBV12-3/TRBV12-4 | CASSGDSAPNNEQFF | TGTGCCAGCAGCGGGGACAGTGCCCCAAACAATGAGCAGTTCTTC